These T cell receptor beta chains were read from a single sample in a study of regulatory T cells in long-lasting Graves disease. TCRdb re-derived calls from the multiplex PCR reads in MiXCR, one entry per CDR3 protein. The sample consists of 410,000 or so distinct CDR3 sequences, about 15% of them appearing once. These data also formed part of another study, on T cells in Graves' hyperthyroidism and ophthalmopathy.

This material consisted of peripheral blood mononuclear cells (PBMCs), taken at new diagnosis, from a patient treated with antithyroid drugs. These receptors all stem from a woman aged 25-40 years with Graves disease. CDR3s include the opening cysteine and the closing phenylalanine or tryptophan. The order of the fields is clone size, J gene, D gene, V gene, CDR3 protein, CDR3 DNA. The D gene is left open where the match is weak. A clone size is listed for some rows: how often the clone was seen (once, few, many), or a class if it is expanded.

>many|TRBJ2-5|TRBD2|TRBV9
CASSVSGTSQETQYF
TGTGCCAGCAGCGTAAGCGGGACCTCCCAAGAGACCCAGTACTTC
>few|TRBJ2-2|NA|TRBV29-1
CSARMGVNAGELFF
TGCAGCGCCCGGATGGGGGTGAACGCCGGGGAGCTGTTTTTT
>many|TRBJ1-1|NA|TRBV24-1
CATSDQGADTEAFF
TGTGCCACCAGTGATCAGGGAGCGGACACTGAAGCTTTCTTT
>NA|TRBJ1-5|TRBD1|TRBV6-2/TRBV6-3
CASSYRTGDQPQHF
TGTGCCAGCAGTTACCGGACAGGGGATCAGCCCCAGCATTTT
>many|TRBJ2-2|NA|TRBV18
CASSPPKIDSLSGELFF
TGTGCCAGCTCACCACCGAAGATCGACAGTCTCTCCGGGGAGCTGTTTTTT
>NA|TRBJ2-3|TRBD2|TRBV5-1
CASSSTASRERDVDTQYF
TGCGCCAGCAGCTCAACGGCGTCACGGGAGCGGGATGTAGATACGCAGTATTTT
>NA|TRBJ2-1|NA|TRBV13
CASRPPSFYEQFF
TGTGCCAGCAGACCCCCCTCATTCTATGAGCAGTTCTTC
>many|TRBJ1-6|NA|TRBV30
CAWTYGWREASPLHF
TGTGCCTGGACCTATGGATGGAGGGAGGCATCACCCCTCCACTTT
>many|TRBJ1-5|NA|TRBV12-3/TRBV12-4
CASRPDNQPQHF
TGTGCCAGCAGACCAGACAATCAGCCCCAGCATTTT
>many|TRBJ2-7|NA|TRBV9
CASSVGGLSHEQYF
TGTGCCAGCAGCGTAGGAGGACTCAGCCACGAGCAGTACTTC
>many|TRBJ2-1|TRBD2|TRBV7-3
CASSGLAGVGNEQFF
TGTGCCAGCAGCGGACTAGCGGGAGTTGGGAATGAGCAGTTCTTC
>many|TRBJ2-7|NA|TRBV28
CASSPGPSFGEQYF
TGTGCCAGCTCCCCGGGACCGTCCTTCGGGGAGCAGTACTTC
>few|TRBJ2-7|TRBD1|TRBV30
CAWSIQGRYEQYF
TGTGCCTGGAGCATACAGGGGCGGTACGAGCAGTACTTC
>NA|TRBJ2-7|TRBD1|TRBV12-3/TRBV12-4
CASSPGQEIYEQYF
TGTGCCAGCAGTCCGGGACAGGAGATCTACGAGCAGTACTTC
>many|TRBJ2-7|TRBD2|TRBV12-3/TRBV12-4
CASSLGLGTSGKRDEQYF
TGTGCCAGCAGTTTGGGGCTGGGGACTAGCGGGAAAAGGGACGAGCAGTACTTC
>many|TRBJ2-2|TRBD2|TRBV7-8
CASTRRGGSGSVDTGELFF
TGTGCCAGTACCCGTCGGGGGGGTAGCGGGAGTGTAGACACCGGGGAGCTGTTTTTT
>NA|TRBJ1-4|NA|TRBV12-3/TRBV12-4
CASSLRGSRRTEKLFF
TGTGCCAGCAGTTTAAGGGGGTCGAGGCGGACTGAAAAACTGTTTTTT
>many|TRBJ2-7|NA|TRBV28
CASSRDPDYEQYF
TGTGCCAGCAGCCGGGACCCCGACTACGAGCAGTACTTC
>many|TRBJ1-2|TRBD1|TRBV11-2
CASRNQGTGGAGYGYTF
TGTGCCAGCAGGAATCAAGGGACAGGGGGCGCTGGGTATGGCTACACCTTC
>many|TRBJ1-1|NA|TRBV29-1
CSVEKGLNTEAFF
TGCAGCGTTGAAAAGGGTCTGAACACTGAAGCTTTCTTT
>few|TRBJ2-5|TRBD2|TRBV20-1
CSARGLAEPQETQYF
TGCAGTGCTAGAGGACTAGCGGAGCCCCAAGAGACCCAGTACTTC
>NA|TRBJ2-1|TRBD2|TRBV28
CASSFFAGDVSFYNEQFF
TGTGCCAGCAGTTTCTTCGCGGGAGACGTCTCCTTCTACAATGAGCAGTTCTTC